This TCR beta chain was recovered during a study of T-cell reconstitution after alpha-beta-depleted transplantation in children. Study results and limitations: There were reportedly several hundred expanded graft clones from which alpha-beta T cells came about two months after transplant. Once a year had passed after transplant, T-cell counts and diversity came mostly from newly produced T cells. Recipient T cells and thymic progenitors that survived were the source of the high TCRbeta diversity seen at day 60 in some patients.

CDR1 is SGHAT, CDR2 FQNNGV, per germline. The CDR3 consists of 13 residues. V gave up 0 bases and J gave up 4 bases, with 4 bases separating them. This clonotype came up many times. Antigen specificity is unknown. Preparation of the TCRbeta library was carried out with unique molecular identifiers. TCRdb independently ran MiXCR on the PCR reads; one entry per CDR3 protein. The table shows approximately 34,000 distinct CDR3 sequences, with roughly 6.7% occurring only once. The starting material was peripheral blood, obtained 60 days after TCRalphabeta/CD19-depleted stem cell transplant. This TCR was sampled from a child under two years old who had a stem cell transplant for acute myeloid leukemia, so the T cells may come from the graft donor. The chain carries TRBV11-2 and TRBJ1-5; D is unresolved. CDR3 residues: CASSLERNQPQHF. The CDR3 region has the DNA TGTGCCAGCAGCTTAGAAAGGAATCAGCCCCAGCATTTT.